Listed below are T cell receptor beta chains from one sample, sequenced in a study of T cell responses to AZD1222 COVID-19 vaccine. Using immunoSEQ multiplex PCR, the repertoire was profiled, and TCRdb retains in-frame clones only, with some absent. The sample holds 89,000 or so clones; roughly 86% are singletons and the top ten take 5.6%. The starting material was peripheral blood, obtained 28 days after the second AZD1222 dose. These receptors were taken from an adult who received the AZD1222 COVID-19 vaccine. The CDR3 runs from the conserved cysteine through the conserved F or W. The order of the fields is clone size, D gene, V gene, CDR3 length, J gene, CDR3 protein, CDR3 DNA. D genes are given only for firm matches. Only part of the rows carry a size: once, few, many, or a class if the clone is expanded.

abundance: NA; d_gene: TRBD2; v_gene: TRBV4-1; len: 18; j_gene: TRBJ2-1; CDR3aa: CASSHLGLAGGRPNEQFF; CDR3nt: TGCGCCAGCAGCCACCTCGGACTAGCGGGGGGGAGGCCCAATGAGCAGTTCTTC
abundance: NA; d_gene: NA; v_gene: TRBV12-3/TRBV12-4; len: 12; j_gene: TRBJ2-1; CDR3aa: CASSSTNTEQFF; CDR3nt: TGTGCCAGCAGTTCGACCAACACTGAGCAGTTCTTC
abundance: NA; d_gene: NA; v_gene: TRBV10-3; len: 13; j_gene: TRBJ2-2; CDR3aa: CAIRDGGAGELFF; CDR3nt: TGTGCCATCAGGGACGGGGGAGCCGGGGAGCTGTTTTTT
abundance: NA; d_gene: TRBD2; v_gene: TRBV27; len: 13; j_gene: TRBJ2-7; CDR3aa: CASSSSGAYEQYF; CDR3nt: TGTGCCAGCAGTTCCAGCGGGGCCTACGAGCAGTACTTC
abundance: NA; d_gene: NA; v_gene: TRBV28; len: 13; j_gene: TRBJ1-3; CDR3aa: CASRSGLGNTIYF; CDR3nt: TGTGCCAGCAGAAGCGGGCTGGGAAACACCATATATTTT
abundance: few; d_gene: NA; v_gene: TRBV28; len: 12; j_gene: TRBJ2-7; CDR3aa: CASSLKRYEQYF; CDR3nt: TGTGCCAGCAGTTTGAAGCGGTACGAGCAGTACTTC
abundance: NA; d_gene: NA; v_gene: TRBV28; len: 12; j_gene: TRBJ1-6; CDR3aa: CASLGEGSPLHF; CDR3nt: TGTGCCAGCCTGGGAGAGGGATCACCCCTCCACTTT
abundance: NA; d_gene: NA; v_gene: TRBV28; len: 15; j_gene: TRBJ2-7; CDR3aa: CASSLGQPTSYEQYF; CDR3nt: TGTGCCAGCAGTTTAGGCCAGCCTACCTCTTACGAGCAGTACTTC
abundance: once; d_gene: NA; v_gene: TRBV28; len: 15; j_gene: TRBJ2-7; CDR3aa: CASTSPSSGSYEQYF; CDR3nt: TGTGCCAGCACCTCACCGTCGAGCGGCTCCTACGAGCAGTACTTC
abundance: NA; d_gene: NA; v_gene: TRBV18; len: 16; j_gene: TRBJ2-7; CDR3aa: CASSPRSPGQLGEQYF; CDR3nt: TGTGCCAGCTCACCACGGTCCCCGGGGCAGTTGGGCGAGCAGTACTTC
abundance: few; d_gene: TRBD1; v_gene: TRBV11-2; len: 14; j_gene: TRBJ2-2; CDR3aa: CASSFTGGTGELFF; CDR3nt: TGTGCCAGCAGCTTTACAGGGGGCACCGGGGAGCTGTTTTTT
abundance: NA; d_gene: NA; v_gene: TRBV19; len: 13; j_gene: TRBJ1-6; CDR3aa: CASRESYNSPLHF; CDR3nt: TGTGCCAGCCGGGAATCCTATAATTCACCCCTCCACTTT
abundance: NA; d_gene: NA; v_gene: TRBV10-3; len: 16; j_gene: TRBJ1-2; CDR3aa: CAINGGATSGGYGYTF; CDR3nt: TGTGCCATCAATGGAGGGGCAACCTCCGGGGGTTATGGCTACACCTTC
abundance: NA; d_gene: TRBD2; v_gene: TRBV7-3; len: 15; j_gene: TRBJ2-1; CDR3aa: CASTPGNNWGGEQFF; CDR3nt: TGTGCCAGCACCCCCGGGAACAATTGGGGGGGTGAGCAGTTCTTC
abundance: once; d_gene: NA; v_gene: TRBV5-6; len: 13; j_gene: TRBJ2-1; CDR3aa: CASRLQGGNEQFF; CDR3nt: TGTGCCAGCAGGTTACAGGGAGGCAATGAGCAGTTCTTC